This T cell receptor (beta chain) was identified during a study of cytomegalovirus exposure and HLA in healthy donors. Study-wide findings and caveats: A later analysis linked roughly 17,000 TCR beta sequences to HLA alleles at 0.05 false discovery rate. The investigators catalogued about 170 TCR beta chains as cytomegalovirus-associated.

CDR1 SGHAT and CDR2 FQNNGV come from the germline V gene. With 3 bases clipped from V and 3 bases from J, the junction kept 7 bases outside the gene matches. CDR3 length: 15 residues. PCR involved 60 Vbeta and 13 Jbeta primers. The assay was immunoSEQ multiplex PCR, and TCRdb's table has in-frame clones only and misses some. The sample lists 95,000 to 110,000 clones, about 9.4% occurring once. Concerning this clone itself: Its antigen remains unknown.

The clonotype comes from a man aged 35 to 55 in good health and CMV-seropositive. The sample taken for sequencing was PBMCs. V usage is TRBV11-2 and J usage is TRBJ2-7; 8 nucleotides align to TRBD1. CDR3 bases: TGTGCCAGCAGCTTGTCCGGGACAGGCTTCTACGAGCAGTACTTC. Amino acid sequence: CASSLSGTGFYEQYF.